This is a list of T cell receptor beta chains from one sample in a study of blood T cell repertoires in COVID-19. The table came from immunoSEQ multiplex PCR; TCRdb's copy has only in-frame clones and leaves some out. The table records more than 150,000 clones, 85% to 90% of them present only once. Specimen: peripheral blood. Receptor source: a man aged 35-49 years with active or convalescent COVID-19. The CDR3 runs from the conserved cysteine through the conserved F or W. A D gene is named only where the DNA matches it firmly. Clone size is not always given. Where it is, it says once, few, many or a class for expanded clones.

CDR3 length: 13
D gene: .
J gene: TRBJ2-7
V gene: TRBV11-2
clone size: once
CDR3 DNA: TGTGCCAGCAGCTTTGCAGGCTCCTACGAGCAGTACTTC
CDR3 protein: CASSFAGSYEQYF

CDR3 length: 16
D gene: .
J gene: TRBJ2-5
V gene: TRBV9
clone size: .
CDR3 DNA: TGTGCCAGCAGCCTCCTGGCAGGGCGCGCGGGGGAGACCCAGTACTTC
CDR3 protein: CASSLLAGRAGETQYF

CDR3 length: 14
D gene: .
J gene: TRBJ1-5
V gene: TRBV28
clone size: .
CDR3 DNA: TGTGCCAGCGCGGGAGGTTATAGCAATCAGCCCCAGCATTTT
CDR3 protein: CASAGGYSNQPQHF

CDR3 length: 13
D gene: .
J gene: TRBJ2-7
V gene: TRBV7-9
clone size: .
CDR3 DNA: TGTGCCAGCAGCTTAGCGGGCGGGTACGAGCAGTACTTC
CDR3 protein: CASSLAGGYEQYF

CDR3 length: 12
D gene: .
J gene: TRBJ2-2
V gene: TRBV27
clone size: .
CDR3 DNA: TGTGCCAGCAGTGCACTTTATGGGGAGCTGTTTTTT
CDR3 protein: CASSALYGELFF

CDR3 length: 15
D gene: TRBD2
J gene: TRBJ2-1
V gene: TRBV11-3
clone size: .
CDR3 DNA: TGTGCCAGCAGCTTAGAAGGCGGGGGGGCCAATGAGCAGTTCTTC
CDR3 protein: CASSLEGGGANEQFF

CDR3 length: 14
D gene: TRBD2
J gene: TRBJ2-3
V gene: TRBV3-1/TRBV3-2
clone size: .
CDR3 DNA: TGTGCCAGCAGCCAAGAAGGGGGACTAGCAACGCAGTATTTT
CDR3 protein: CASSQEGGLATQYF

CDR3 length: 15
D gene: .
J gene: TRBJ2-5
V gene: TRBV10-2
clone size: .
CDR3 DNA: TGCGCCAGCAGTGAGTCGACTTGGGCGGGGGCGGCCCAGTACTTC
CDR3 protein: CASSESTWAGAAQYF

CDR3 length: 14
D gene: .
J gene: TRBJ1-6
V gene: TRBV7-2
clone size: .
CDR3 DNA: TGTGCCAGCAGCTGGGGGGGAGGGAATTCACCCCTCCACTTT
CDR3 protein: CASSWGGGNSPLHF

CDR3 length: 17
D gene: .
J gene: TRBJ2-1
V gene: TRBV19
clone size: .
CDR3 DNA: TGTGCCAGTAGTATATCTCTAGGGGCCAGCTCCTACAATGAGCAGTTCTTC
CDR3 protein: CASSISLGASSYNEQFF

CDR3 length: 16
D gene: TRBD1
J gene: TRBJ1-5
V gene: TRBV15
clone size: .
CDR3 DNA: TGTGCCACCAGCAGAGACGTGGGGACAGCTAATCAGCCCCAGCATTTT
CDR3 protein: CATSRDVGTANQPQHF

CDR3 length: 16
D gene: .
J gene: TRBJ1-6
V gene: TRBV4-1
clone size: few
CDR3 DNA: TGCGCCAGCAGCCAAGCTAGGGGCTCCTATAATTCACCCCTCCACTTT
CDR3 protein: CASSQARGSYNSPLHF

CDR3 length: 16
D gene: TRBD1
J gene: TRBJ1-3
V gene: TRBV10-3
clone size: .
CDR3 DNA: TGTGCCATCTCCCAGGGGGCTTCCCTCTCTGGAAACACCATATATTTT
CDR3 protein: CAISQGASLSGNTIYF

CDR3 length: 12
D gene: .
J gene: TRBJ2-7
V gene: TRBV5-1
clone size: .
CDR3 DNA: TGCGCCAGCAGGGGGGGACCCTACGAGCAGTACTTC
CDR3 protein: CASRGGPYEQYF

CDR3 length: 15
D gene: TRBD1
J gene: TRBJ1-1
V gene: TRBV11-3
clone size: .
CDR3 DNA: TGTGCCAGCAGCTTAAGGTCTGGGACAGACACTGAAGCTTTCTTT
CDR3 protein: CASSLRSGTDTEAFF

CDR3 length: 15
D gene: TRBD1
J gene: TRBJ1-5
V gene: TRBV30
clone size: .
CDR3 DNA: TGTGCCTGGAGTGACGGACAGGGGATAGGTAGGCCCCAGCATTTT
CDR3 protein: CAWSDGQGIGRPQHF

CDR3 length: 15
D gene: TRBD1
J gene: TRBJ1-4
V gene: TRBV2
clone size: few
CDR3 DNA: TGTGCCAGCAAGGGGACAGGGGGTCTAGAGGAAAAACTGTTTTTT
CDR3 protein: CASKGTGGLEEKLFF

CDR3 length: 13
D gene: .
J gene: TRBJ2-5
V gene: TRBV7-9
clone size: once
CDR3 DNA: TGTGCCAGCAGCGCGGAGGGGAGAAAGACCCAGTACTTC
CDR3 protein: CASSAEGRKTQYF

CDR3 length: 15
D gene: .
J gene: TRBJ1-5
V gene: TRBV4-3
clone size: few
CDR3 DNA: TGCGCCAGCAGCCAAGATGCGTTTAGCAATCAGCCCCAGCATTTT
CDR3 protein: CASSQDAFSNQPQHF

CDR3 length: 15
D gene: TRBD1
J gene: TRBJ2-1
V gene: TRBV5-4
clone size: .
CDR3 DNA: TGTGCCAGCAGCTTAGCACCGGGACAGGCTCATGAGCAGTTCTTC
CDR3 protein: CASSLAPGQAHEQFF

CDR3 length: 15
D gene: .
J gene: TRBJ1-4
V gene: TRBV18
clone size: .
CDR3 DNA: TGTGCCAGCTGTTTCGGGGTAACGACTAATGAAAAACTGTTTTTT
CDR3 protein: CASCFGVTTNEKLFF

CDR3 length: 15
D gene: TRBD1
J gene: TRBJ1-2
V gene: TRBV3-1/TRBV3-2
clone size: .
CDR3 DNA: TGTGCCAGCAGCCAAGATCGACAGGGGAGGGGTGGCTACACCTTC
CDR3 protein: CASSQDRQGRGGYTF

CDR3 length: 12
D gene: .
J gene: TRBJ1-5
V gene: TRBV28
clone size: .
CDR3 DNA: TGTGCCAGCAGCCCCCGGGAGGGGCCCCAGCATTTT
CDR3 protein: CASSPREGPQHF

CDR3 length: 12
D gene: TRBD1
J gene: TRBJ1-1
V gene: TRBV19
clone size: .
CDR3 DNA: TGTGCCAGTAGTACCTTGGACAGGGAAGCTTTCTTT
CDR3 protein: CASSTLDREAFF

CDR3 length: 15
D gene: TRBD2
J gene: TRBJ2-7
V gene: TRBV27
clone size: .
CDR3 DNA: TGTGCCAGCAGCCCGAGCGGGGGGGCCGGGGCCGAGCAGTACTTC
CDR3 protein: CASSPSGGAGAEQYF

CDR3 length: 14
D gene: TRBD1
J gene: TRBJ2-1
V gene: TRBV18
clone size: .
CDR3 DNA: TGTGCCAGCCACCAGGGGGCCTGGGACAATGAGCAGTTCTTC
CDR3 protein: CASHQGAWDNEQFF

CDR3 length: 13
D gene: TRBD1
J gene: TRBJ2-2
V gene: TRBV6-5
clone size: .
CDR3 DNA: TGTGCCAGCACAACACAGGGGGCCGGGGAGCTGTTTTTT
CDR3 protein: CASTTQGAGELFF

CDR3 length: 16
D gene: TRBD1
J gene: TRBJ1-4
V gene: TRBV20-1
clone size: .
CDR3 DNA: TGCAGTGCTAGTCCGGGGCAGGGGGTATGGGGTGAAAAACTGTTTTTT
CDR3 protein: CSASPGQGVWGEKLFF

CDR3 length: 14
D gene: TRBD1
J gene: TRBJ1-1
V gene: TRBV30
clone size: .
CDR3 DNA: TGTGCCTGGAGGCTGACAGGGGTGAACACTGAAGCTTTCTTT
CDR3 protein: CAWRLTGVNTEAFF

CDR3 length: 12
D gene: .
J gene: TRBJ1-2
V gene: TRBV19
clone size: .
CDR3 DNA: TGTGCCAGTAGTATATCGGGGATTGGCTACACCTTC
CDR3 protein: CASSISGIGYTF

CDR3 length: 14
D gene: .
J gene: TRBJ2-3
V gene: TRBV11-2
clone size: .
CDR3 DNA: TGTGCCAGCAGCTCCCAACCGGGAGCAGATACGCAGTATTTT
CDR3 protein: CASSSQPGADTQYF

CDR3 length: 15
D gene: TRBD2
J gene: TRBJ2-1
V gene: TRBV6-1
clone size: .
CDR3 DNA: TGTGCCAGCAGTGAAACTAGCGGGGGTAGGGATGAGCAGTTCTTC
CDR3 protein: CASSETSGGRDEQFF

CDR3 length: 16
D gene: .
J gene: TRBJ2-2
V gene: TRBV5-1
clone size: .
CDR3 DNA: TGCGCCAGCAGCTTGGGGACAGTAACGAACACCGGGGAGCTGTTTTTT
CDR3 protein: CASSLGTVTNTGELFF

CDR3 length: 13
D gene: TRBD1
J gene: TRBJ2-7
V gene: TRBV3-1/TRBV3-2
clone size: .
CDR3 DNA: TGTGCCAGCAGCCCATCGACAGGGTACGAGCAGTACTTC
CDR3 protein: CASSPSTGYEQYF